These 22 T cell receptor beta chains came from one sample sequenced in a study of control samples from healthy donors and cancer patients. The table came from immunoSEQ multiplex PCR; TCRdb's copy has only in-frame clones and leaves some out. This table has 150,000 to 190,000 clones, about 94% appearing once. Sequences were obtained from blood. The source is a man in his fifties in good health.

The chain couples TRBV2 to TRBJ2-1; TRBD1 aligns across 9 bases. Losses at the gene ends were 4 bases for V and 5 bases for J; bases not matched to a gene: 6. Germline V lookup: CDR1 SNHLY, CDR2 FYNNEI. This CDR3 contains 15 residues. For the CDR3, the DNA is TGTGCCAGCAGTGCACAGGGGGCTTTACACAATGAGCAGTTCTTC. This sequence encodes CASSAQGALHNEQFF.

The chain links TRBV6-4 to TRBJ2-1, with 9 bases lining up with TRBD1. The germline gives CDR1 MRHNA, CDR2 SNTAGT. With 8 bases clipped from V and 4 bases from J, the junction kept 3 bases outside the gene matches. CDR3 length: 13 residues. This chain's CDR3 is CASSGTGYNEQFF. The DNA of the CDR3 is TGTGCCAGCTCCGGGACAGGGTACAATGAGCAGTTCTTC.

The rearrangement links TRBV5-6 to TRBJ1-5, with TRBD1 identical over 8 bases. The ends lost 2 bases at V and 1 base at J; junction bases unmatched: 2. Germline lookup yields CDR1 SGHDT and CDR2 YYEEEE. The CDR3 runs to 15 residues. The CDR3 DNA follows: TGTGCCAGCAGCTTTAGGACAGGGAGCAATCAGCCCCAGCATTTT. It is translated as CASSFRTGSNQPQHF. The complete variable domain, with remaining parts taken from reference TRBV5-6 and TRBJ1-5, reads DAGVTQSPTHLIKTRGQQVTLRCSPKSGHDTVSWYQQALGQGPQFIFQYYEEEERQRGNFPDRFSGHQFPNYSSELNVNALLLGDSALYLCASSFRTGSNQPQHFGDGTRLSIL.

The chain is built from TRBV11-3 and TRBJ2-7; D perhaps matches TRBD2 (5 bases). The CDR3 spans 13 residues. Germline V gives CDR1 SGHNT, CDR2 YENEEA. Deletions cut 0 bases from V and 5 bases from J, with 8 bases between. CDR3 amino acids: CASSLETGNEQYF. CDR3 DNA sequence: TGTGCCAGCAGCTTAGAAACCGGGAACGAGCAGTACTTC.

The chain carries TRBV5-1 and TRBJ1-1; D perhaps matches TRBD1 (5 bases). The CDR3 is made up of 11 amino acids. V was shortened by 4 bases and J by 4 bases, with 5 bases between the two germline ends. Germline V CDR1 and CDR2: SGHRS, YFSETQ. The CDR3 region is CASSQGTEAFF. CDR3 nucleotide sequence: TGCGCCAGCAGCCAGGGCACTGAAGCTTTCTTT.

The rearrangement links TRBV5-5 to TRBJ2-7; the match to TRBD1 covers 7 bases. The CDR3 consists of 13 residues. After removal of 4 bases from V and 2 bases from J, the junction contained 3 bases not matched to a gene. CDR1 and CDR2 from the germline V gene are SGHKS and YYEKEE (reference sequence). CDR3 DNA sequence: TGTGCCAGCAGCGAGACAGGGCCCTACGAGCAGTACTTC. Its protein product is CASSETGPYEQYF.

The rearrangement joins TRBV5-5 to TRBJ1-1; tentatively, D is TRBD1 (5 bases). This CDR3 region has 13 residues. Germline V gene data show CDR1 as SGHKS and CDR2 as YYEKEE (reference sequence). V was trimmed by 2 bases and J by 4 bases, leaving 9 bases between them. The CDR3 DNA reads TGTGCCAGCAGCTTCAGGGTGAGCACTGAAGCTTTCTTT. This encodes CASSFRVSTEAFF.

The chain employs TRBV2 and TRBJ2-2; 7 bases agree with TRBD1. The length of the CDR3 is 15 residues. V shed 4 bases and J 5 bases; nucleotides not matched to a gene: 7. The germline CDR1 and CDR2 sequences are SNHLY and FYNNEI. The CDR3 DNA is TGTGCCAGCAGTGTTCGGGACAGTTCGACCGGGGAGCTGTTTTTT. This translates into CASSVRDSSTGELFF.

This chain joins TRBV24-1 and TRBJ2-2; D tentatively fits TRBD1 or TRBD2 (5 bases each). Trimming left V 0 bases short and J 4 bases short, with 17 bases between. CDR3 length: 18 amino acids. CDR1 KGHDR and CDR2 SFDVKD come from the germline V gene. The CDR3 sequence is CATSDLLGERGVTGELFF. In DNA, the CDR3 is TGTGCCACCAGTGATTTGCTGGGTGAAAGGGGAGTCACCGGGGAGCTGTTTTTT.

The count of this clone is one. This chain joins TRBV21-1 and TRBJ2-7; the table's D call, TRBD1, was not checked against the DNA. TRBV21-1 is an annotated pseudogene. This CDR3 is built from 16 residues. The CDR3 DNA reads TGTGCCAGCAGCAAACCTTCAGGGCGTTTTATCTACGAGCAGTACTTC. Its protein product is CASSKPSGRFIYEQYF.

The chain links TRBV6-1 to TRBJ2-2, with a tentative D call TRBD2 (6 bases). Germline assignment: CDR1 MNHNS and CDR2 SASEGT. The ends were cut back, 2 bases at V and 4 bases at J, with 17 bases in the middle. The length of the CDR3 is 17 residues. The CDR3 spells CASSEKGRRASTGELFF. CDR3 nucleotides: TGTGCCAGCAGTGAAAAGGGGAGGCGGGCAAGCACCGGGGAGCTGTTTTTT.

The chain employs TRBV1 and TRBJ1-5. TRBV1 constitutes a pseudogene. The CDR3 runs 13 residues. Here the CDR3 DNA reads TGCACCAGCAGCCAGCTTAGCAATCAGCCCCAGCATTTT. Encoded protein: CTSSQLSNQPQHF.

V and J are TRBV30 and TRBJ2-3; no definite D call. V lost 8 bases to trimming and J lost 2 bases, with 17 bases between them. Germline CDR1 is GTSNPN and CDR2 is SVGIG (reference sequence). The CDR3 is 14 residues long. Written as DNA, the CDR3 is TGTGCCATCAGAAGAGGAATCGTCACAGATACGCAGTATTTT. Translation gives CAIRRGIVTDTQYF.

The J gene is TRBJ2-7, the V gene TRBV19; D may match TRBD1 or TRBD2 (5 bases each). The CDR3 spans 16 residues. The V end was cut by 0 bases, the J end by 4 bases, with 16 bases between. From germline, CDR1 is LNHDA and CDR2 SQIVND (reference sequence). CDR3 DNA sequence: TGTGCCAGTAGTATAGAAGGCAGGGACGTTTTATACGAGCAGTACTTC. Protein sequence: CASSIEGRDVLYEQYF.

This chain joins TRBV6-6 and TRBJ1-5; D not resolved. Germline-derived CDR1 and CDR2 are MNHNY and SVGAGI (reference sequence). V lost 5 bases to trimming and J lost 3 bases, with 5 bases between them. The CDR3 extends over 12 amino acids. CDR3 nucleotides: TGTGCCAGCAGTCCCTACAATCAGCCCCAGCATTTT. Translation gives CASSPYNQPQHF.

The rearrangement uses TRBV24-1 and TRBJ1-1, with 8 nucleotides matching TRBD1. V lost 7 bases, J lost 0 bases, and 6 bases stayed unmatched. Germline CDR1 and CDR2: KGHDR and SFDVKD. The CDR3 loop spans 15 amino acids. The CDR3 DNA is TGTGCCACCAGGCCCGGACAGGGATTGAACACTGAAGCTTTCTTT. This encodes CATRPGQGLNTEAFF.

The CDR3 reads CASTLQGRFGLTF. CDR3 nucleotides: TGTGCCAGCACCTTACAGGGCCGCTTCGGTTTGACTTTC. The genes are TRBV12-3 or TRBV12-4 and TRBJ2-6; tentatively, D is TRBD1 (6 bases). The CDR3 extends over 13 amino acids. Trimming pared 7 bases from V and 17 bases from J, leaving 21 bases between.

The genes are TRBV6-1 and TRBJ2-1, with D uncertain. The CDR3 length is 16 residues. Deletions cut 1 base from V and 3 bases from J, with 13 bases between. CDR1 and CDR2 (germline): MNHNS, SASEGT. CDR3 amino acids: CASSEVPWGSYNEQFF. As DNA, the CDR3 is TGTGCCAGCAGTGAAGTTCCGTGGGGAAGCTACAATGAGCAGTTCTTC.

This clone appeared a few times. This chain links TRBV7-9 with TRBJ2-7, with TRBD2 matching 9 bases. Germline CDR1 reads SEHNR; CDR2 reads FQNEAQ (reference sequence). The V segment lost 4 bases and the J segment 2 bases; nucleotides outside the gene matches: 3. The CDR3 is 14 amino acids. The CDR3 region is CASSSSSGAYEQYF. In DNA form, the CDR3 reads TGTGCCAGCAGCTCCTCTAGCGGGGCCTACGAGCAGTACTTC. Filled out from reference TRBV7-9 and TRBJ2-7, the complete variable domain reads DTGVSQNPRHKITKRGQNVTFRCDPISEHNRLYWYRQTLGQGPEFLTYFQNEAQLEKSRLLSDRFSAERPKGSFSTLEIQRTEQGDSAMYLCASSSSSGAYEQYFGPGTRLTVT.

The chain is built from TRBV29-1 and TRBJ2-3; no reliable D call. The germline V gene encodes CDR1 SQVTM and CDR2 ANQGSEA. V was shortened by 5 bases and J by 0 bases, with 9 bases between the two germline ends. CDR3 size: 13 residues. The DNA of the CDR3 is TGCAGCGTTTGTCCGGAAAGCACAGATACGCAGTATTTT. Its translation is CSVCPESTDTQYF.

This rearrangement joins TRBV7-6 to TRBJ2-1; 9 positions match TRBD2. V lost 10 bases, J lost 10 bases, and 11 bases stayed unmatched. The CDR3 runs to 13 residues. Germline V gene lookup returns CDR1 SGHVS and CDR2 FNYEAQ. The CDR3 nucleotides read TGTGCCACAAGGGGCGGGAGGGCGGAGGAGCAGTTCTTC. It translates to CATRGGRAEEQFF.

The chain uses TRBV7-9 and TRBJ2-1; D unresolved. The CDR3 has 15 amino acids. V lost 0 bases, J lost 9 bases, and 15 bases lay in between. Germline CDR1 reads SEHNR; CDR2 reads FQNEAQ (reference sequence). CDR3: CASSLAGGEPPEQFF. CDR3 in DNA: TGTGCCAGCAGCTTAGCGGGTGGGGAACCTCCTGAGCAGTTCTTC.